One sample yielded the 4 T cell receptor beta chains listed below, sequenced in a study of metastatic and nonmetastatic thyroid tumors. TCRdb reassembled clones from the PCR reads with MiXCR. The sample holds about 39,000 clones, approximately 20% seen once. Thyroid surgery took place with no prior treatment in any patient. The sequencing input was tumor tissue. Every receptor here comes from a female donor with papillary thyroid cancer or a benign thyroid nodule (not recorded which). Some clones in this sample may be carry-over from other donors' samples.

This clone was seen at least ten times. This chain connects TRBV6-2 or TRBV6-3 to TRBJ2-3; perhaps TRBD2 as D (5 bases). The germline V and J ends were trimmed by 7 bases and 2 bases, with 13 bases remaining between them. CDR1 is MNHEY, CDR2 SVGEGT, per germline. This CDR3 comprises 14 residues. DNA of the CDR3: TGTGCCAGCAAGGTAGCGACCTTCACAGATACGCAGTATTTT. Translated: CASKVATFTDTQYF.

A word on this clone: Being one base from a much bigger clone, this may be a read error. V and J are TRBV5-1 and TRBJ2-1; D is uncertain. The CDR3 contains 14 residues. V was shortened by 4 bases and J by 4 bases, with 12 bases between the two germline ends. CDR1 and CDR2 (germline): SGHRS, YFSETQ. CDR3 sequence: CASSPRRQYNEQFF. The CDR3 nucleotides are TGCGCCAGCAGCCCTCGGCGGCAATACAATGAGCAGTTCTTC.

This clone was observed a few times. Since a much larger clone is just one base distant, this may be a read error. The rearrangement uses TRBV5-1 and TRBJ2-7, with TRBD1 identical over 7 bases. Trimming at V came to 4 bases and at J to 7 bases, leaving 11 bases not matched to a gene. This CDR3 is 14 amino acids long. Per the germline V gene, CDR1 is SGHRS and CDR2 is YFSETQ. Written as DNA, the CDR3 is TGCGCCAGCAGCCGGACAGGAAACTCTAGTGAGCAGTACTTC. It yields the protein CASSRTGNSSEQYF.

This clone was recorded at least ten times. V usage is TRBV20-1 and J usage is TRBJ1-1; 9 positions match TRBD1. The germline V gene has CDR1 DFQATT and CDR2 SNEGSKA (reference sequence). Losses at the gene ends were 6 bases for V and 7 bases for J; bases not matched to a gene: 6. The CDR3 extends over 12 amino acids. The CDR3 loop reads CSAGQGRVEAFF. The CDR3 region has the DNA TGCAGTGCCGGACAGGGGCGAGTTGAAGCTTTCTTT.